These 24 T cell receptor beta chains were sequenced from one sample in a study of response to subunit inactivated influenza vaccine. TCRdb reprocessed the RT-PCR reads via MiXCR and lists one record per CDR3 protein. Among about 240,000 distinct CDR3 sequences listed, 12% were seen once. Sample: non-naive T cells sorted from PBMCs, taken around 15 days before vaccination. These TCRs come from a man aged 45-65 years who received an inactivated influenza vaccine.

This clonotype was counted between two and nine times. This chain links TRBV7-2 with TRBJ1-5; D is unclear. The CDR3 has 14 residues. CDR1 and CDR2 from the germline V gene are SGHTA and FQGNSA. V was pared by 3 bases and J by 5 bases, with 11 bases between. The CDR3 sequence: CASSFSTYHQPQHF. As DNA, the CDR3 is TGTGCCAGCAGCTTCTCTACGTACCATCAGCCCCAGCATTTT.

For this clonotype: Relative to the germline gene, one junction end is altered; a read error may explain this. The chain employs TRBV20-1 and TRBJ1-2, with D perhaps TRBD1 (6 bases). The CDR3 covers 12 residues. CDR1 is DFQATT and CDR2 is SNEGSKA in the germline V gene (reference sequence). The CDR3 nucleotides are TGCAGTGTAACGGGGCAGGGGTCCGGCTTCACCTTC. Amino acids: CSVTGQGSGFTF.

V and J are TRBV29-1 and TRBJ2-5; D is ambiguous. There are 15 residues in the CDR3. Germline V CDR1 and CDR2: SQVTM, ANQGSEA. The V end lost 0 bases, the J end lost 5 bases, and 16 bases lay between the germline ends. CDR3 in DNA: TGCAGCGTTGAAGATGAGGACCTGAAGCTCGAGACCCAGTACTTC. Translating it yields CSVEDEDLKLETQYF.

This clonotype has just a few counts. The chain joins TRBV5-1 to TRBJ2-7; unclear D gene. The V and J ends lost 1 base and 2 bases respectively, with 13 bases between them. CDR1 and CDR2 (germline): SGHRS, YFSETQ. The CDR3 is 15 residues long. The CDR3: CASSLIPSQAYEQYF. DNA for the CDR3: TGCGCCAGCAGCTTGATCCCTTCGCAGGCCTACGAGCAGTACTTC.

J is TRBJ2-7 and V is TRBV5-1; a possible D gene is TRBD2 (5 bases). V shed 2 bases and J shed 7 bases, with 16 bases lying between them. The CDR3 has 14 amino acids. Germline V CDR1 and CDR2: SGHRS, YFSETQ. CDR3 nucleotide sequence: TGCGCCAGCAGCTTCCGGGGTCAGGAAGGGGAGCAGTACTTC. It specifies CASSFRGQEGEQYF.

Here the CDR3 DNA reads TGTGCCAGCAGCTCAACAGGGACGTTCTCTGGAAACACCATATATTTT. Encoded protein: CASSSTGTFSGNTIYF. The chain employs TRBV11-2 and TRBJ1-3, with D possibly TRBD1 on 6 matching bases. The V and J ends lost 4 bases and 0 bases respectively, with 13 bases between them. Germline V CDR1 and CDR2: SGHAT, FQNNGV. This CDR3 region has 16 residues.

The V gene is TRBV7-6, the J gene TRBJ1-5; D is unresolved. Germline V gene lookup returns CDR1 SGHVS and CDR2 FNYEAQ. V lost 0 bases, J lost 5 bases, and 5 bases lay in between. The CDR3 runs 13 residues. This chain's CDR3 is CASSLAGYQPQHF. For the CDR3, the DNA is TGTGCCAGCAGCTTAGCGGGGTATCAGCCCCAGCATTTT.

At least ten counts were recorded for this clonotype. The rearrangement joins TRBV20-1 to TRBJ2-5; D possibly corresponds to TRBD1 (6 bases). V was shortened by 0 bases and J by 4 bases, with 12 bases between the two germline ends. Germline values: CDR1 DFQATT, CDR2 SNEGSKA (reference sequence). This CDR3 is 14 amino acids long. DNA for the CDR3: TGCAGTGCTAGAGAAGATCAGGGGTTAGAGACCCAGTACTTC. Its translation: CSAREDQGLETQYF.

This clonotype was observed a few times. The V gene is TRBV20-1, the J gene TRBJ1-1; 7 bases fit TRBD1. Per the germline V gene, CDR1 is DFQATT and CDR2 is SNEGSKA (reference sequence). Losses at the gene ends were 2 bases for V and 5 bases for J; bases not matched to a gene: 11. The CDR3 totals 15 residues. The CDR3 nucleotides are TGCAGTGCTAGATTCCAGGCAGGGGGTTTGACTGAAGCTTTCTTT. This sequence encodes CSARFQAGGLTEAFF.

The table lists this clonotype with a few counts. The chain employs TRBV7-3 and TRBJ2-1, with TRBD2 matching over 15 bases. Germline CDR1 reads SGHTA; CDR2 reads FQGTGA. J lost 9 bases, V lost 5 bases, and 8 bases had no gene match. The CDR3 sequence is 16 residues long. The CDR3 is CASSPQGLAGGAEQFF. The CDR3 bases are TGTGCCAGCAGCCCCCAGGGACTAGCGGGAGGAGCTGAGCAGTTCTTC.

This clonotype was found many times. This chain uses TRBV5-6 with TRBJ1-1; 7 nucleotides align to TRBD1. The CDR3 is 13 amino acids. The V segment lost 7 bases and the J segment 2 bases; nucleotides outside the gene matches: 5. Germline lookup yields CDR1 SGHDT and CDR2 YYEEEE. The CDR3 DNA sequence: TGTGCCAGCCGAGGACAGGACAACACTGAAGCTTTCTTT. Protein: CASRGQDNTEAFF.

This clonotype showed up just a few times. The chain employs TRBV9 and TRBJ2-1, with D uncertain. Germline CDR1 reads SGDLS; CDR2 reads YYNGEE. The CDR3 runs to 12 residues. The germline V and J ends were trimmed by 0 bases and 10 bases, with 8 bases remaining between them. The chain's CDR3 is CASSVVRGEQFF. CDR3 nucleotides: TGTGCCAGCAGCGTAGTGCGTGGAGAGCAGTTCTTC.

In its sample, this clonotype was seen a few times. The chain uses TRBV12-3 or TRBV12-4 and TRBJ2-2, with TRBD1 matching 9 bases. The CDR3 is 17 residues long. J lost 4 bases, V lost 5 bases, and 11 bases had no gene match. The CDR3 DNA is TGTGCCAGCAGTCAGGGGGCCCGGGACAGGGTCACCGGGGAGCTGTTTTTT. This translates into CASSQGARDRVTGELFF.

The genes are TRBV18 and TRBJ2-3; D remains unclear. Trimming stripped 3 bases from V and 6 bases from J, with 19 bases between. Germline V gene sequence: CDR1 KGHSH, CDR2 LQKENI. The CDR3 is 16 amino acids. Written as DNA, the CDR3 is TGTGCCAGCTCACCTCTATCAGACATCGCTGGGGATACGCAGTATTTT. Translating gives CASSPLSDIAGDTQYF.

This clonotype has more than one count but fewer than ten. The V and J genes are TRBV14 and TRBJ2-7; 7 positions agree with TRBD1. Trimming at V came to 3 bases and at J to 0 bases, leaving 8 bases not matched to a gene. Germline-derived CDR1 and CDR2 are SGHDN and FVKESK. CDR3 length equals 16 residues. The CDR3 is CASSHHSGQSSYEQYF. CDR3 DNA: TGTGCCAGCAGCCACCATTCGGGACAGAGCTCCTACGAGCAGTACTTC.

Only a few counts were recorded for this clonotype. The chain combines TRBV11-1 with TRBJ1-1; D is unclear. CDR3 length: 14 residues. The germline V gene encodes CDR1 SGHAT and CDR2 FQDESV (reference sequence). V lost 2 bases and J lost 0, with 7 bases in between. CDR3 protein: CASSLKELNTEAFF. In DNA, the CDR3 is TGTGCCAGCAGCTTAAAAGAATTGAACACTGAAGCTTTCTTT.

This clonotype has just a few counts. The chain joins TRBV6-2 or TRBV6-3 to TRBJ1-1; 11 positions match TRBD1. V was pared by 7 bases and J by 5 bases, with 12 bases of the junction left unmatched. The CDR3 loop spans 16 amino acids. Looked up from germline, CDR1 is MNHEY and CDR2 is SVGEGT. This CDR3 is CASNIPGQGVGTEAFF. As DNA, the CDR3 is TGTGCCAGCAACATTCCGGGACAGGGGGTCGGGACTGAAGCTTTCTTT.

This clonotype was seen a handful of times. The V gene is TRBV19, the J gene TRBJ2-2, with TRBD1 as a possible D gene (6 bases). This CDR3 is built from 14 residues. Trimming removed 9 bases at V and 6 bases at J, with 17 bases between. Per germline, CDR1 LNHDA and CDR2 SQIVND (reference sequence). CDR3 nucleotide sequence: TGTGCCAGCTCCACCCAGACAGGTGCCGGGGAGCTGTTTTTT. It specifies CASSTQTGAGELFF.

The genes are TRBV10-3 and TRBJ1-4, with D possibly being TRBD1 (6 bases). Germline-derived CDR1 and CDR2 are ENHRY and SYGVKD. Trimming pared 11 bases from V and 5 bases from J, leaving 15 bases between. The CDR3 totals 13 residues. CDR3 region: CASRTQGNEKLFF. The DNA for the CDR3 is TGTGCCTCCAGGACCCAGGGGAATGAAAAACTGTTTTTT.

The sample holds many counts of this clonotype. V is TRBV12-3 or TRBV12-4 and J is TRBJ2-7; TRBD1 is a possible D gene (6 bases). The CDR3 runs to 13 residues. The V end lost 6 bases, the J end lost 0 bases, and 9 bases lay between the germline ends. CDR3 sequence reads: CASSDRSSYEQYF. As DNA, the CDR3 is TGTGCCAGCAGCGACAGGAGCTCCTACGAGCAGTACTTC.

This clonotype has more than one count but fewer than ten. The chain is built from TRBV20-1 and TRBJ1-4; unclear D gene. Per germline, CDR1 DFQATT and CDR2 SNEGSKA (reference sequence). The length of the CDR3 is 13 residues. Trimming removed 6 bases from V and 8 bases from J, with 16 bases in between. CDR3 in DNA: TGCAGTGCAGCCGGACCTCAGAGGGAAAAACTGTTTTTT. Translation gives CSAAGPQREKLFF.

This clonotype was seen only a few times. CDR3 coding DNA: TGCAGTGCTGGTCAAATTGGTCGCTATGGCTACACCTTC. Its translation is CSAGQIGRYGYTF. The rearrangement links TRBV20-1 to TRBJ1-2; D remains unclear. This CDR3 is 13 amino acids long. CDR1 DFQATT and CDR2 SNEGSKA come from the germline V gene (reference sequence). Trimming shortened V by 5 bases and J by 4 bases, and 14 bases separated the two germline ends.

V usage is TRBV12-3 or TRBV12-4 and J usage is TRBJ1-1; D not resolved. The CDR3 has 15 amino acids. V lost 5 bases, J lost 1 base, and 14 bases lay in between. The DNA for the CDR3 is TGTGCCAGCAGTACTCGGACCGGACCGAACACTGAAGCTTTCTTT. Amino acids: CASSTRTGPNTEAFF.

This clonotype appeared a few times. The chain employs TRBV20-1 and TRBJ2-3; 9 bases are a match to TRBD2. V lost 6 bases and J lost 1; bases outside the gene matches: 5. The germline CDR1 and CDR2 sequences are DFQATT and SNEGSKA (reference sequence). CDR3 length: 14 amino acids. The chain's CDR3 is CSAVASGGTDTQYF. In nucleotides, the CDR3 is TGCAGTGCCGTCGCTAGCGGGGGCACAGATACGCAGTATTTT.